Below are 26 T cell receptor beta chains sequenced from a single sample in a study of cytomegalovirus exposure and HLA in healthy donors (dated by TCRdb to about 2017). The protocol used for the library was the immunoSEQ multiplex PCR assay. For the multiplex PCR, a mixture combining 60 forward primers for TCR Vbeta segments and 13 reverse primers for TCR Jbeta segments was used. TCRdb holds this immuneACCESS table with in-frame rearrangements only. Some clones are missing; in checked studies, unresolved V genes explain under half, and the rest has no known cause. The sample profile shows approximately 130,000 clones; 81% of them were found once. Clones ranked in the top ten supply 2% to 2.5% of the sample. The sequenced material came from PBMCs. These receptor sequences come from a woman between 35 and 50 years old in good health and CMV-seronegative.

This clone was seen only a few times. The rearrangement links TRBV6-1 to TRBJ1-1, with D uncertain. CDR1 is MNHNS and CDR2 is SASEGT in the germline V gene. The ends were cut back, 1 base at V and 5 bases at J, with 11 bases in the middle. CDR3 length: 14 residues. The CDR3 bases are TGTGCCAGCAGTGAAGGGTGGGCGAGAACTGAAGCTTTCTTT. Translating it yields CASSEGWARTEAFF.

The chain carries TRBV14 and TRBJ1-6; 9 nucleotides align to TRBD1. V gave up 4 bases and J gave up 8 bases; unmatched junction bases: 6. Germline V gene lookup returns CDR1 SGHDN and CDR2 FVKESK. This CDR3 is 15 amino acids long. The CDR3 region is CASSRTGQGYSPLHF. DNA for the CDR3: TGTGCCAGCAGCCGAACGGGACAGGGTTATTCACCCCTCCACTTT.

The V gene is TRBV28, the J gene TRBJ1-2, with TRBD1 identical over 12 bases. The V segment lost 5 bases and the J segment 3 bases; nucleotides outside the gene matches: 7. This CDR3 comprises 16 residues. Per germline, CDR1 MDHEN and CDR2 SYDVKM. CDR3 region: CASSLAGTGGDYGYTF. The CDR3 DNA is TGTGCCAGCAGTCTTGCCGGGACAGGGGGCGACTATGGCTACACCTTC.

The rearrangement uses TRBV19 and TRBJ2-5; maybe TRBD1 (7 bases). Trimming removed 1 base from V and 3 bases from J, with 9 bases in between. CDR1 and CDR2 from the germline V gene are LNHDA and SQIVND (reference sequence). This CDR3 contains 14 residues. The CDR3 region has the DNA TGTGCCAGTAGTATAGGCAGGGGGGAAGAGACCCAGTACTTC. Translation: CASSIGRGEETQYF.

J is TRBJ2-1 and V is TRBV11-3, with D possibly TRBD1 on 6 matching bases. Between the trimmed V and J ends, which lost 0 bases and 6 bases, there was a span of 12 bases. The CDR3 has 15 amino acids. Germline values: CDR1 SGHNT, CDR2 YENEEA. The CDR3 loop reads CASSLEGDKGNEQFF. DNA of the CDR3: TGTGCCAGCAGCTTAGAAGGGGACAAGGGCAATGAGCAGTTCTTC.

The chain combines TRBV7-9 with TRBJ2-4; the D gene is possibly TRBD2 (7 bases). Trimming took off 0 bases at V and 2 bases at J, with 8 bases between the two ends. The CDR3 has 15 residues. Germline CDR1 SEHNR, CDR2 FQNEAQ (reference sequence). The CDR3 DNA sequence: TGTGCCAGCAGCTTAGCGCGGGGGCCCAAAAACATTCAGTACTTC. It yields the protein CASSLARGPKNIQYF.

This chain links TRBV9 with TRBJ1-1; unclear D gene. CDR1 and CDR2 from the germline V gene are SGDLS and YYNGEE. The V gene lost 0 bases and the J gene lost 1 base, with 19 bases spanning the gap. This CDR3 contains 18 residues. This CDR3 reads CASSVGIFPGDENTEAFF. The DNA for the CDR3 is TGTGCCAGCAGCGTAGGGATCTTTCCGGGTGATGAGAACACTGAAGCTTTCTTT.

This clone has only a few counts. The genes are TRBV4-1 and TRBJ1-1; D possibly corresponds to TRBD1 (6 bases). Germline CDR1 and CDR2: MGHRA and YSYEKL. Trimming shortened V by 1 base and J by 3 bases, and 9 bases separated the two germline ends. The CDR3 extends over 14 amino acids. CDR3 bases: TGCGCCAGCAGCCAAGTACAGGGACACACTGAAGCTTTCTTT. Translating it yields CASSQVQGHTEAFF.

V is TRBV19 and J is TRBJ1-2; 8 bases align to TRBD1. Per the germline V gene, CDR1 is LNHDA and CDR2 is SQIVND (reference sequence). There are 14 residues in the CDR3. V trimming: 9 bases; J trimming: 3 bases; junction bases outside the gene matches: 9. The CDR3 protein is CASTLGTGYYGYTF. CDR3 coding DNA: TGTGCCAGCACGCTAGGGACAGGTTACTATGGCTACACCTTC.

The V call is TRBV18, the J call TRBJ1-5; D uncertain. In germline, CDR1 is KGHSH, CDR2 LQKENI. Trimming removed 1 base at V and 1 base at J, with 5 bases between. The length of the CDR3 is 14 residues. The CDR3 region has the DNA TGTGCCAGCTCACCACAGGAGAGCAATCAGCCCCAGCATTTT. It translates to CASSPQESNQPQHF.

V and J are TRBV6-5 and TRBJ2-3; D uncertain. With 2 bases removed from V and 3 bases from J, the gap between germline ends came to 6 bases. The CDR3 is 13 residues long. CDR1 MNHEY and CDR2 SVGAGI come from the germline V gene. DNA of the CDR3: TGTGCCAGCAGTTACCCTAATACAGATACGCAGTATTTT. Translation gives CASSYPNTDTQYF.

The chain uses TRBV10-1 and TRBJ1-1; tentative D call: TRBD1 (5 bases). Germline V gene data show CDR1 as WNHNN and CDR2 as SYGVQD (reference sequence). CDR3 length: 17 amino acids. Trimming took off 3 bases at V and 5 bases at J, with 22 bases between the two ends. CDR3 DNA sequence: TGCGCCAGCAGTGACTGGGCAGGACTCGGCGGGGGTACTGAAGCTTTCTTT. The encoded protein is CASSDWAGLGGGTEAFF.

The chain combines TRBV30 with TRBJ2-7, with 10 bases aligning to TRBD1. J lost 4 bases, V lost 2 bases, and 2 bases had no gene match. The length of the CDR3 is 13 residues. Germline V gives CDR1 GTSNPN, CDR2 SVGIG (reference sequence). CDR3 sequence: CAWSLGQGYEQYF. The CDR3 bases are TGTGCCTGGAGTTTGGGACAGGGGTACGAGCAGTACTTC. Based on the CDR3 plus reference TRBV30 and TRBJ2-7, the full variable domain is SQTIHQWPATLVQPVGSPLSLECTVEGTSNPNLYWYRQAAGRGLQLLFYSVGIGQISSEVPQNLSASRPQDRQFILSSKKLLLSDSGFYLCAWSLGQGYEQYFGPGTRLTVT.

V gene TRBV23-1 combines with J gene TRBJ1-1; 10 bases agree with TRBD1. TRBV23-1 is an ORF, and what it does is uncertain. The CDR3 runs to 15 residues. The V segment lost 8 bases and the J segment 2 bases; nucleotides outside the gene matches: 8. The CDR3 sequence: CASPRDRGPNTEAFF. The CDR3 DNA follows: TGCGCCAGCCCCCGGGACAGGGGCCCCAACACTGAAGCTTTCTTT.

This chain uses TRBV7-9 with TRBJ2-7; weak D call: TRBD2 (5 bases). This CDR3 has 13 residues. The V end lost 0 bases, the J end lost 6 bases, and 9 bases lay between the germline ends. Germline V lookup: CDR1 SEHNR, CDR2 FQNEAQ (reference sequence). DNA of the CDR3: TGTGCCAGCAGCTTAGCCCCGGAGGTCGAGCAGTACTTC. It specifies CASSLAPEVEQYF.

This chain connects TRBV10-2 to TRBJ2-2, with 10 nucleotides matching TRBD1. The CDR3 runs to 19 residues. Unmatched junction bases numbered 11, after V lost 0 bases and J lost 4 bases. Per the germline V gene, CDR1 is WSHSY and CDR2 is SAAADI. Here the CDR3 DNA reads TGCGCCAGCAGTGAGTCGCCTACGGACAGGGGGTTCTTCACCGGGGAGCTGTTTTTT. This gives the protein CASSESPTDRGFFTGELFF.

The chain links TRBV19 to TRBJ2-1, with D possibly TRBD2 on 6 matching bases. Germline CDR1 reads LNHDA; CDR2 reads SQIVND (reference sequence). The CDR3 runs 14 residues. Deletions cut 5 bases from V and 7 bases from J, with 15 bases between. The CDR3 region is CASSSRTGRNEQFF. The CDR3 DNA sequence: TGTGCCAGTAGTTCTCGGACGGGGAGGAATGAGCAGTTCTTC. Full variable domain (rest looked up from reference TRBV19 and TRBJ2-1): DGGITQSPKYLFRKEGQNVTLSCEQNLNHDAMYWYRQDPGQGLRLIYYSQIVNDFQKGDIAEGYSVSREKKESFPLTVTSAQKNPTAFYLCASSSRTGRNEQFFGPGTRLTVL.

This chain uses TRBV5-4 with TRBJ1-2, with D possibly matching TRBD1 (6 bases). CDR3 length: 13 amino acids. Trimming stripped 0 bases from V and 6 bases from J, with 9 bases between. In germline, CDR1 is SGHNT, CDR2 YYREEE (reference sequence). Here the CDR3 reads CASSLGGGNGYTF. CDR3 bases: TGTGCCAGCAGCTTGGGTGGGGGCAATGGCTACACCTTC.

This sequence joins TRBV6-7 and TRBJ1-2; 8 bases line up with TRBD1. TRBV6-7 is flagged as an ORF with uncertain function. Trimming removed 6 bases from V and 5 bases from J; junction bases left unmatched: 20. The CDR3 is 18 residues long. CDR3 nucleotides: TGTGCCAGCAGCCCCTTCCCTTCAGGGGGCGACACAAAATATGGCTACACCTTC. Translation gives CASSPFPSGGDTKYGYTF.

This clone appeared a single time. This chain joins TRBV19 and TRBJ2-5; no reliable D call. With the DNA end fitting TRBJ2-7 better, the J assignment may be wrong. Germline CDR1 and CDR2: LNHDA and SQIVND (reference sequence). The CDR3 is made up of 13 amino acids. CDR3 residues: CASSFSNSYEQYF. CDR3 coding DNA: TGTGCCAGTAGTTTCTCCAACTCCTACGAGCAGTACTTC.

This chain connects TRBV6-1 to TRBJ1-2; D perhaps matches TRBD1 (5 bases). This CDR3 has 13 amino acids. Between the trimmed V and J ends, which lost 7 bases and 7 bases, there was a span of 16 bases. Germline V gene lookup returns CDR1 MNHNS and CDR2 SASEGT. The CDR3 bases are TGTGCCAGCACCGAGAGACAGTCTGGTGGCTACACCTTC. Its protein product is CASTERQSGGYTF.

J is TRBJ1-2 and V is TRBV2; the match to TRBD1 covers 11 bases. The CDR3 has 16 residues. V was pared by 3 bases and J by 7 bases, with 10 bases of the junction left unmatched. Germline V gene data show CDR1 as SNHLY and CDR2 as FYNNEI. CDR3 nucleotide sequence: TGTGCCAGCAGTGAGGACAGGGGGCGCGCTTTGGGTGGCTACACCTTC. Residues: CASSEDRGRALGGYTF.

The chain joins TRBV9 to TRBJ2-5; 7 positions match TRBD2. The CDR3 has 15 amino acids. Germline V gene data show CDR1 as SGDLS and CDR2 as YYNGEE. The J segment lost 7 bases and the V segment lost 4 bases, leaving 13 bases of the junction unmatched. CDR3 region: CASSPRDYPKGTQYF. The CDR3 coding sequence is TGTGCCAGCAGCCCGAGGGACTACCCCAAGGGGACCCAGTACTTC.

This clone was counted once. The CDR3 spells CASGAQGGLAKNIQYF. CDR3 coding DNA: TGTGCCAGCGGCGCGCAGGGGGGATTAGCCAAAAACATTCAGTACTTC. The J gene is TRBJ2-4, the V gene TRBV2; D perhaps matches TRBD1 (7 bases). Germline-derived CDR1 and CDR2 are SNHLY and FYNNEI. The CDR3 contains 16 residues. V was pared by 8 bases and J by 0 bases, with 17 bases between.

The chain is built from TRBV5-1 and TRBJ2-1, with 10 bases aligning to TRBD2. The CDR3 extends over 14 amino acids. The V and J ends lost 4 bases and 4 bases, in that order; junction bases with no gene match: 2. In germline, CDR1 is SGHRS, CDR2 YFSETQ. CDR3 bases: TGCGCCAGCAGCCCAGCGGGGGGGTACAATGAGCAGTTCTTC. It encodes CASSPAGGYNEQFF.

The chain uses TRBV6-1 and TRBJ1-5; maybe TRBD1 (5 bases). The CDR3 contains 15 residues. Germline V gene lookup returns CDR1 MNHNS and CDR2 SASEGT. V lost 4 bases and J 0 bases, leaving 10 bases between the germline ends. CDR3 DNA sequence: TGTGCCAGCAGTGCGGGAGACAGTAGCAATCAGCCCCAGCATTTT. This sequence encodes CASSAGDSSNQPQHF.